These T cell receptor beta chains were read from a single sample in a study of T cell responses to AZD1222 COVID-19 vaccine. Assay used: immunoSEQ multiplex PCR; TCRdb lists only in-frame clones, some missing. Seen here are 85,000 to 90,000 clones, around nine tenths observed once, and the top ten hold about 5%. The specimen was peripheral blood, collected 28 days after the second AZD1222 dose. Every receptor here comes from an adult who received the AZD1222 COVID-19 vaccine. Both conserved end residues are part of each CDR3. D genes are given only for firm matches. Expanded clones get a size class; other rows say once, few or many, or leave the size out.

>TRBJ1-6|NA|TRBV12-3/TRBV12-4|NA
CASRAYRESPLHF
TGTGCCAGCAGAGCCTACAGGGAGTCACCCCTCCACTTT
>TRBJ2-4|NA|TRBV5-4|TRBD2
CASSWGTSGGILAKNIQYF
TGTGCCAGCAGCTGGGGGACTAGCGGGGGGATACTAGCCAAAAACATTCAGTACTTC
>TRBJ1-4|NA|TRBV6-5|NA
CASSYSRGELFF
TGTGCCAGCAGTTATTCCCGGGGGGAACTGTTTTTT
>TRBJ2-3|NA|TRBV9|NA
CASSPIVGSYTQYF
TGTGCCAGCAGCCCCATTGTTGGGAGCTATACGCAGTATTTT
>TRBJ2-7|NA|TRBV27|TRBD1
CASRSTGGYEQYF
TGTGCCAGCAGATCGACAGGGGGCTACGAGCAGTACTTC
>TRBJ1-3|NA|TRBV19|TRBD1
CASSRARDRAGNTIYF
TGTGCCAGTAGCCGCGCCCGGGACAGGGCTGGAAACACCATATATTTT
>TRBJ2-3|NA|TRBV5-4|TRBD2
CASSLVAAGSTDTQYF
TGTGCCAGCAGCTTGGTCGCAGCGGGGTCCACAGATACGCAGTATTTT
>TRBJ2-4|NA|TRBV4-1|NA
CASSQDWGTLAKNIQYF
TGCGCCAGCAGCCAAGATTGGGGAACACTAGCCAAAAACATTCAGTACTTC
>TRBJ1-5|NA|TRBV7-2|TRBD1
CASSQTGYNQPQHF
TGTGCCAGCAGCCAGACAGGGTACAATCAGCCCCAGCATTTT
>TRBJ1-5|NA|TRBV7-7|NA
CASSLEMHVDQPQHF
TGTGCTAGCAGCTTGGAAATGCACGTGGATCAGCCCCAGCATTTT
>TRBJ2-7|NA|TRBV20-1|NA
CSVPVTYEQYF
TGCAGTGTCCCGGTGACCTACGAGCAGTACTTC
>TRBJ1-2|few|TRBV2|TRBD1
CASDSWDRGPGNYGYTF
TGTGCCAGTGATTCCTGGGACAGGGGCCCAGGGAACTATGGCTACACCTTC
>TRBJ2-7|NA|TRBV5-6|NA
CASSLGNSYEQYF
TGTGCCAGCAGCTTGGGAAACTCCTACGAGCAGTACTTC
>TRBJ2-2|few|TRBV10-3|TRBD1
CAISERQGLTLAGELFF
TGTGCCATCAGTGAGCGACAGGGTTTAACCCTAGCCGGGGAGCTGTTTTTT
>TRBJ1-1|NA|TRBV3-1/TRBV3-2|NA
CASSSPGRMNTEAFF
TGTGCCAGCAGCTCCCCTGGACGGATGAACACTGAAGCTTTCTTT
>TRBJ1-2|NA|TRBV28|TRBD1
CAVLQGVNGYTF
TGTGCCGTACTACAGGGGGTGAATGGCTACACCTTC
>TRBJ1-1|few|TRBV27|NA
CASTMGDMNTEAFF
TGTGCCAGCACAATGGGGGACATGAACACTGAAGCTTTCTTT
>TRBJ1-1|NA|TRBV6-2/TRBV6-3|NA
CASSYPMNTEAFF
TGTGCCAGCAGTTACCCGATGAACACTGAAGCTTTCTTT
>TRBJ2-3|NA|TRBV3-1/TRBV3-2|TRBD1
CASSPRGITDTQYF
TGTGCCAGCAGCCCCAGGGGGATCACAGATACGCAGTATTTT
>TRBJ1-6|NA|TRBV2|NA
CASTLSQEYNSPLHF
TGTGCCAGCACACTATCTCAGGAGTATAATTCACCCCTCCACTTT
>TRBJ2-5|NA|TRBV5-4|NA
CASSLVAETQYF
TGTGCCAGCAGCTTGGTGGCGGAGACCCAGTACTTC
>TRBJ1-5|NA|TRBV9|TRBD1
CASSSGQGASQPQHF
TGTGCCAGCAGCTCGGGACAGGGGGCTAGTCAGCCCCAGCATTTT
>TRBJ2-5|NA|TRBV10-2|NA
CASRRGGSGETQYF
TGCGCCAGCAGGAGAGGGGGTTCAGGCGAGACCCAGTACTTC
>TRBJ1-3|NA|TRBV6-6|NA
CASSYSSPDGNTIYF
TGTGCCAGCAGTTACTCGTCCCCGGATGGAAACACCATATATTTT
>TRBJ2-2|NA|TRBV7-8|NA
CASSLEIGGSANTGELFF
TGTGCCAGCAGCTTAGAGATCGGGGGTTCAGCGAACACCGGGGAGCTGTTTTTT
>TRBJ1-2|NA|TRBV15|NA
CATSPTHSNYGYTF
TGTGCCACCAGCCCCACCCACAGTAACTATGGCTACACCTTC
>TRBJ1-5|few|TRBV2|NA
CASQSRIGQFGQPQHF
TGTGCCAGCCAGTCACGAATAGGACAGTTCGGGCAGCCCCAGCATTTT